This paragraph reports one T cell receptor beta chain. Its antigen is not yet known. No clone much larger than this one lies a single base away; base qualities are absent. The immunoSEQ Assay, a bias-controlled multiplex PCR, was used to amplify TCRbeta CDR3 regions from genomic DNA. As for the authors' bioinformatics: The number of nucleated cells in each sample was estimated from the amplification of reference gene primers within the assay. Sequence reads were collapsed and filtered to measure the absolute abundance of every unique TCRbeta CDR3 rearrangement. For each sample, productive Simpson clonality was calculated as the square root of Simpson's diversity index over productive rearrangements. The clones in this table, taken by TCRdb from immuneACCESS, are in-frame only. Not every clone is retained; where verified, under half of the shortfall comes from an unresolved V gene, and the cause of the rest is unknown. D and trimming were read from the DNA, whereas the V and J calls and clone size are those reported in that table. This sample lists 220,000 or so clones; 90% to 95% were detected once. The top ten hold more than 0.7% of the sample.

For CDR1 and CDR2, the germline V gene (reference sequence) lists GTSNPN and SVGIG. The CDR3 has 13 amino acids, counting the end cysteine and phenylalanine. Only CDR3 DNA remains: 39 bases, in frame from the first base. Between the V and J ends, shortened by 2 bases and 3 bases respectively, the junction contains 8 bases. These data come from a study of blood T cell repertoires in COVID-19 (dated by TCRdb to 2018 to 2021). At the level of the whole study: The collaborator samples originated in the United States, Italy and Spain and spanned the acute and convalescent phases of COVID-19. The prospective study material was composed of cDNA or gDNA derived from T cells, B-cell-depleted T cells, or PBMCs. Samples came from the ongoing ImmuneRACE study (first 160 participants) plus 1,254 subjects from 6 global collaborators. A freely available public database, intended as a resource for researchers studying the immune response to SARS-CoV-2, is where the repertoires were released. Deeply sampled blood TCRbeta repertoires from subjects exposed to, actively infected with, or recovered from COVID-19 were included in the dataset. Nearly every sample came with metadata listing a de-identified subject ID, COVID-19 status, age in years and sex. Where available, HLA class I and class II types were obtained from metadata supplied by the sample provider rather than from assay-based typing.

Results and caveats for the whole study, not just this receptor: How much clinical and demographic metadata was included differed by source and by participant, and the metadata was provided uncurated.

In Seattle, one collaborating source enrolled patients while the infection was active and tracked those patients longitudinally over the course of disease. Each collaborating institution followed its own protocols to collect whole blood in K2EDTA tubes. Collaborator samples were shipped for TCRbeta analysis as frozen whole blood, isolated PBMCs, or DNA extracted from either sample type. Sequences were obtained from peripheral blood. Recombination connected TRBV30 to TRBJ1-5; no confident D gene assignment can be made. This receptor was identified in a man aged 60 to 69 with COVID-19, enrolled during active disease. The DNA sequence reads TGTGCCTGGAGTAAAAGCTACAATCAGCCCCAGCATTTT. This translates into CAWSKSYNQPQHF.